These T cell receptor beta chains were read from a single sample in a study of blood T cell repertoires in COVID-19. Sequencing was performed with immunoSEQ multiplex PCR; in TCRdb, only in-frame clones are kept and a portion is missing. The sample has around 99,000 clones, over 80% seen once; the top ten hold 15% to 20%. The specimen sequenced was peripheral blood. The origin of the receptors is a woman aged 60 to 75 with acute or convalescent COVID-19. The CDR3 runs from the conserved cysteine through the conserved F or W.

v_gene	j_gene	CDR3aa
TRBV19	TRBJ2-1	CASSRTGPGGEQFF
TRBV19	TRBJ2-1	CASISRARETFNEQFF
TRBV5-1	TRBJ1-5	CASRRTGGNQPQHF
TRBV7-6	TRBJ2-5	CASSRSGPQETQYF
TRBV7-3	TRBJ2-7	CASSPDRGGYEQYF
TRBV30	TRBJ2-4	CAWSVDGGENIQYF
TRBV11-2	TRBJ1-4	CASSFSGQDEKLFF
TRBV24-1	TRBJ2-1	CATSDLETSGGNEQFF
TRBV6-5	TRBJ2-1	CASSYSASGSPTEQFF
TRBV10-3	TRBJ2-1	CAISRDRAAGNEQFF
TRBV6-5	TRBJ1-5	CASSPTGNQPQHF
TRBV5-5	TRBJ2-2	CASSLASGRNTGELFF
TRBV27	TRBJ1-5	CASSTAGRNQPQHF
TRBV29-1	TRBJ2-2	CSTRQGTTGELFF
TRBV27	TRBJ2-1	CASSPRGVHLLTAYNEQFF
TRBV28	TRBJ1-4	CASSLGTAKGIEKLFF
TRBV29-1	TRBJ2-3	CSADGDVGTDTQYF
TRBV24-1	TRBJ1-2	CATSDLDRVYGYTF
TRBV5-1	TRBJ2-1	CASSREWSSYNEQFF
TRBV19	TRBJ2-1	CASSIGGYNEWQFF
TRBV5-5	TRBJ2-1	CASSLEGPLDEQFF
TRBV5-1	TRBJ2-3	CASSEPGSTDTQYF
TRBV27	TRBJ1-2	CASSLVGGYGYTF
TRBV29-1	TRBJ2-3	CSVAGRGVSTDTQYF
TRBV6-2/TRBV6-3	TRBJ2-3	CASTPGQPSTDTQYF
TRBV15	TRBJ1-2	CATSRERGQGGYTF
TRBV3-1/TRBV3-2	TRBJ2-7	CASSTRVPGEQYF